The entry below gives a single T cell receptor (beta chain) sequence along with its context. Its recognized antigen is unknown. Nothing much larger sits one base from this clone, and base qualities are not available. TCRbeta CDR3 regions were amplified from genomic DNA by means of the immunoSEQ Assay, a bias-controlled multiplex PCR. In the original analysis: Nucleated cell counts per sample were estimated from amplification of reference gene primers within the assay. To quantify the absolute abundance of each unique TCRbeta CDR3 rearrangement, sequence reads were collapsed and filtered. For each sample, productive Simpson clonality was calculated by taking the square root of Simpson's diversity index across productive rearrangements. TCRdb mirrors the immuneACCESS table, restricted to in-frame sequences. Some clones are absent from its copies; in checked studies, under half trace to an unresolved V gene, and the reason for the others is unknown. V, J and clone size are taken as reported in that table, and D and trimming were inferred from the DNA itself. For this sample the table gives approximately 250,000 clones, of which 84% were detected only once. Of the sample, under 4.5% is held by the ten largest clones.

This entry belongs to a study of blood T cell repertoires in COVID-19 (dated by TCRdb to 2019 to 2021). Regarding the study in general: Samples from collaborators originated in the United States, Italy and Spain and spanned both the acute and convalescent phases of COVID-19. The material from the prospective study consisted of cDNA or gDNA derived from T cells, B-cell-depleted T cells, or PBMCs. Deeply sampled blood TCRbeta repertoires from subjects exposed to, actively infected with, or recovered from COVID-19 were included in the dataset. The repertoires were released in a freely available public database meant as a resource for research on the immune response to SARS-CoV-2. Samples came from the ongoing ImmuneRACE study (first 160 participants) plus 1,254 subjects from 6 global collaborators. The sample metadata nearly always contained a de-identified subject ID, COVID-19 status, age in years and sex. Where HLA class I and class II types were available, the types were taken from metadata supplied by the sample provider, not from assay-based typing. Study-wide findings and limitations: The quantity of clinical and demographic metadata differed by source and by participant and was supplied without curation.

There are 15 amino acids in the CDR3, from cysteine to phenylalanine inclusive. Only the CDR3 portion is preserved as DNA: 45 bases, with reading frame beginning at the first base. Compared with germline, V lacks 2 bases and J lacks 4 bases; bases without a gene match: 7. The CDR1 and CDR2 encoded by the germline V gene are KGHSH and LQKENI. Each collaborating institution followed its own protocols to collect whole blood in K2EDTA tubes. For TCRbeta analysis, collaborators shipped samples in one of three forms: frozen whole blood, isolated PBMCs, or DNA extracted from either of those sample types. The receptor was derived from a man between 50 and 59 years old with acute or convalescent COVID-19. The sequenced sample consisted of peripheral blood. The V and J genes are TRBV18 and TRBJ1-1, with TRBD1 identical over 7 junction bases. The CDR3 protein sequence reads: CASSPNTNRGTEAFF. The DNA sequence reads TGTGCCAGCTCACCAAATACTAACAGGGGCACTGAAGCTTTCTTT.